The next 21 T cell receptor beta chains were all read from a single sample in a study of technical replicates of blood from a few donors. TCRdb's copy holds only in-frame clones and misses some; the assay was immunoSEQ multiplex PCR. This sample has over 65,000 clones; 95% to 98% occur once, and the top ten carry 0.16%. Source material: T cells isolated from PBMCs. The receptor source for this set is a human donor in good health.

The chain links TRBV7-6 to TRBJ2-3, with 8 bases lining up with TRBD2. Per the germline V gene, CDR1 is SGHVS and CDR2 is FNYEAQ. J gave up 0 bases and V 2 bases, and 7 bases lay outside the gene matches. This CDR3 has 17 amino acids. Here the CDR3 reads CASSLSGGAPSTDTQYF. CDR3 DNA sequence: TGTGCCAGCAGCTTATCCGGGGGGGCCCCTAGCACAGATACGCAGTATTTT.

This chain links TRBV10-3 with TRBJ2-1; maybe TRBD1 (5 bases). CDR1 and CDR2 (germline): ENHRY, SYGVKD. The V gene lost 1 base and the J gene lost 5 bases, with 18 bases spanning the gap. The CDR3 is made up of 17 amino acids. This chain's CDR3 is CAISEFVGPGYNNEQFF. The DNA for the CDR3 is TGTGCCATCAGTGAGTTCGTCGGTCCAGGGTACAACAATGAGCAGTTCTTC.

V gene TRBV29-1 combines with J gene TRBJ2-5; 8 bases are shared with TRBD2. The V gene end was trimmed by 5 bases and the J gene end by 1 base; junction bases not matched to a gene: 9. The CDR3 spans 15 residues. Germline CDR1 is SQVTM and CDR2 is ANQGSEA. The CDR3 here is CSVIREGQIQETQYF. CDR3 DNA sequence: TGCAGCGTTATTCGGGAGGGGCAGATCCAAGAGACCCAGTACTTC. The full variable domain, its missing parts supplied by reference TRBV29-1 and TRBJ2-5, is SAVISQKPSRDICQRGTSLTIQCQVDSQVTMMFWYRQQPGQSLTLIATANQGSEATYESGFVIDKFPISRPNLTFSTLTVSNMSPEDSSIYLCSVIREGQIQETQYFGPGTRLLVL.

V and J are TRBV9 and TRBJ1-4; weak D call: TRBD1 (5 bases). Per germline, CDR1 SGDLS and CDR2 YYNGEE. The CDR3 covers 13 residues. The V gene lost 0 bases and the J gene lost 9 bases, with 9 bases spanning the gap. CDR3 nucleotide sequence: TGTGCCAGCAGCGTAGGTCCAGGGCAAAAACTGTTTTTT. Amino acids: CASSVGPGQKLFF.

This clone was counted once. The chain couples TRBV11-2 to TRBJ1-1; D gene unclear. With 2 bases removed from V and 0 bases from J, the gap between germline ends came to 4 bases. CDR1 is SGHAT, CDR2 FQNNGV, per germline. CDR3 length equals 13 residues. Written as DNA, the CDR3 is TGTGCCAGCAGCTTACTTTTGAACACTGAAGCTTTCTTT. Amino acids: CASSLLLNTEAFF.

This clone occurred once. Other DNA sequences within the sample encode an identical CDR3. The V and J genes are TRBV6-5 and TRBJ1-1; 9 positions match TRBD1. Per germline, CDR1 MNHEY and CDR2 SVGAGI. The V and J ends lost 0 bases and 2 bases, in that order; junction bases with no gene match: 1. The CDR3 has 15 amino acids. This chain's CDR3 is CASSYSDRGNTEAFF. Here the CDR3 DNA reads TGTGCCAGCAGTTACTCGGACAGGGGAAACACTGAAGCTTTCTTT.

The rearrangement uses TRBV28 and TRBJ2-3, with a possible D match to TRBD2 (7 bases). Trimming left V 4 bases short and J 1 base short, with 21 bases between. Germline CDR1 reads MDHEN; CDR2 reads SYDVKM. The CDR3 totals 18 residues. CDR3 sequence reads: CASSSPGGAEERTDTQYF. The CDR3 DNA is TGTGCCAGCAGTTCGCCTGGGGGGGCAGAAGAACGCACAGATACGCAGTATTTT.

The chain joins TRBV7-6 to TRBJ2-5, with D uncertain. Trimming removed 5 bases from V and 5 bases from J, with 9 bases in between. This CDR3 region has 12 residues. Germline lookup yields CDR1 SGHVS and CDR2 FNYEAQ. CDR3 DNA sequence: TGTGCCAGCAGCCCAATCGGGGAGACCCAGTACTTC. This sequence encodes CASSPIGETQYF.

CDR3 coding DNA: TGCGCCAGCAGAACTAGCGGGGGGTCCTACAATGAGCAGTTCTTC. Its protein is CASRTSGGSYNEQFF. The chain combines TRBV4-1 with TRBJ2-1; 12 bases are shared with TRBD2. This CDR3 contains 15 residues. Looked up from germline, CDR1 is MGHRA and CDR2 is YSYEKL. V was pared by 6 bases and J by 1 base, with 1 base of the junction left unmatched.

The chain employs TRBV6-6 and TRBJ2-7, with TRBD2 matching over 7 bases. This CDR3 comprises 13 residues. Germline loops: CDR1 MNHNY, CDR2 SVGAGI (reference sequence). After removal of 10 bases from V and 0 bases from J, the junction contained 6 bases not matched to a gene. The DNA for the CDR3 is TGTGCCACCTCTAGCGGACCCTCCTACGAGCAGTACTTC. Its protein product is CATSSGPSYEQYF.

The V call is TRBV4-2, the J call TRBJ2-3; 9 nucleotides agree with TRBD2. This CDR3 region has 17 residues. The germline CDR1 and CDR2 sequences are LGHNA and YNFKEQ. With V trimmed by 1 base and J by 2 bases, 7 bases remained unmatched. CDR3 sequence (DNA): TGTGCCAGCAGCCAAGGGGCGGGGGGGCAAGTCACAGATACGCAGTATTTT. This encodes CASSQGAGGQVTDTQYF.

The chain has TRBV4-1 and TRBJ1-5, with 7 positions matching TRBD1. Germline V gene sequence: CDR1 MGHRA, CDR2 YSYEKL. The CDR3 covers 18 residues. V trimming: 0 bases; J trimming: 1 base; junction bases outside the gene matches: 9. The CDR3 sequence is CASSQELDRVESNQPQHF. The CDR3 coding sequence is TGCGCCAGCAGCCAAGAACTCGACAGGGTTGAAAGCAATCAGCCCCAGCATTTT.

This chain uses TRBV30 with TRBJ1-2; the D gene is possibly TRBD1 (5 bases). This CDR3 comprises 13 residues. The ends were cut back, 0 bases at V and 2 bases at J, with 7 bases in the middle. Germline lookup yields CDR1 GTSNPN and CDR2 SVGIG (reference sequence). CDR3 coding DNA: TGTGCCTGGAGTGTATCAGGGAACTATGGCTACACCTTC. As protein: CAWSVSGNYGYTF.

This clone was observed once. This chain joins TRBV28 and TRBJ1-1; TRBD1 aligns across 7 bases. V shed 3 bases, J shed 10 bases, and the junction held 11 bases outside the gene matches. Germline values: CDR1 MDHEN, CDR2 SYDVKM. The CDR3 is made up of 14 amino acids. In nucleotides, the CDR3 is TGTGCCAGCAGTTTGGGTCTTGGGCAGGGGGGAGCTTTCTTT. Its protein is CASSLGLGQGGAFF.

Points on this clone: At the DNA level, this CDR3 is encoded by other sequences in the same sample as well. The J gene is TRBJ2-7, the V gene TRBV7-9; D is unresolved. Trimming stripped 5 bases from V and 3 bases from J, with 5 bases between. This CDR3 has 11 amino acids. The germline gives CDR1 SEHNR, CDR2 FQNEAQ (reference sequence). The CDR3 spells CASSPGYEQYF. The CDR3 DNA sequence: TGTGCCAGCAGCCCCGGCTACGAGCAGTACTTC.

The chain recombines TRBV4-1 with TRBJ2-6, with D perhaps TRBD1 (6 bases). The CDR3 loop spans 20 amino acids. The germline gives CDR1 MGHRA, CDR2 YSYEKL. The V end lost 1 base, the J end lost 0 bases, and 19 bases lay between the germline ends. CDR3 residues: CASSQGAAGAILSGANVLTF. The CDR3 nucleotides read TGCGCCAGCAGCCAAGGAGCGGCAGGGGCCATCCTCTCTGGGGCCAACGTCCTGACTTTC.

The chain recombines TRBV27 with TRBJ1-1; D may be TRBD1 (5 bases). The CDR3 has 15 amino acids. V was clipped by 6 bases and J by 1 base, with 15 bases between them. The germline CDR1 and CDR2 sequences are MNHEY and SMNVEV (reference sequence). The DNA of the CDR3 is TGTGCCAGCAGGTGGGGAGGGGTGGGGAACACTGAAGCTTTCTTT. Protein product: CASRWGGVGNTEAFF.

The CDR3 DNA follows: TGTGCCAGCAGTTTCCCAAGATCAAGAAACAACTACGAGCAGTACTTC. Amino acids: CASSFPRSRNNYEQYF. The V and J genes are TRBV28 and TRBJ2-7; D is unclear. Germline V gene data show CDR1 as MDHEN and CDR2 as SYDVKM. This CDR3 has 16 residues. Trimming removed 3 bases at V and 3 bases at J, with 18 bases between.

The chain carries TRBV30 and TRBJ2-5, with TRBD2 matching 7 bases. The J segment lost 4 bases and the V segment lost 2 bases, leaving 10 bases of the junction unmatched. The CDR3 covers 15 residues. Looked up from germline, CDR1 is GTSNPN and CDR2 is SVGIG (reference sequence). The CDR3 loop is CAWSPPVGLGETQYF. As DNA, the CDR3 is TGTGCCTGGAGTCCCCCCGTCGGACTAGGAGAGACCCAGTACTTC.

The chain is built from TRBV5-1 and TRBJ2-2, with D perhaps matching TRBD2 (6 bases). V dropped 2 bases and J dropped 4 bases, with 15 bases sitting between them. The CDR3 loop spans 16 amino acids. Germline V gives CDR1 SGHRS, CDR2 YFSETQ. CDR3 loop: CASSFLSGGSTGELFF. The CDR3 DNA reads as TGCGCCAGCAGCTTCTTGTCTGGGGGGAGCACCGGGGAGCTGTTTTTT.

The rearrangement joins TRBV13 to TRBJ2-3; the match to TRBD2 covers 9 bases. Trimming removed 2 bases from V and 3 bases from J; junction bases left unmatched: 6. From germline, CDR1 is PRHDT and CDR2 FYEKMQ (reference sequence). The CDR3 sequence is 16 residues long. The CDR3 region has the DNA TGTGCCAGCAGCTTAAAAAGGACTAGCGAGACAGATACGCAGTATTTT. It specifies CASSLKRTSETDTQYF.